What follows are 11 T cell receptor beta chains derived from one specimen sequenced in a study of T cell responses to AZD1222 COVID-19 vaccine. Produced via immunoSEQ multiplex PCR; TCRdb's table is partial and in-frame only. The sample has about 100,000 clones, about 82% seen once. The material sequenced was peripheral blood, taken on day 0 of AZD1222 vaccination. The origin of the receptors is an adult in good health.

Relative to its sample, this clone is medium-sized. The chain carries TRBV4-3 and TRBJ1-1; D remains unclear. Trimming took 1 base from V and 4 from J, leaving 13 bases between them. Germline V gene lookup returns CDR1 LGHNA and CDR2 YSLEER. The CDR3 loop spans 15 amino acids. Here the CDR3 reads CASSQARRTGTEAFF. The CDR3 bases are TGCGCCAGCAGCCAAGCTCGGCGAACGGGCACTGAAGCTTTCTTT.

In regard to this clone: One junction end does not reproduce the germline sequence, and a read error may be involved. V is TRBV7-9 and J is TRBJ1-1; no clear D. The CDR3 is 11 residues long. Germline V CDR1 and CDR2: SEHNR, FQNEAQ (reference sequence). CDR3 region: CASSLPSEAFF. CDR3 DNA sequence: TGTGCCAGCAGCTTACCCTCTGAGGCTTTCTTT.

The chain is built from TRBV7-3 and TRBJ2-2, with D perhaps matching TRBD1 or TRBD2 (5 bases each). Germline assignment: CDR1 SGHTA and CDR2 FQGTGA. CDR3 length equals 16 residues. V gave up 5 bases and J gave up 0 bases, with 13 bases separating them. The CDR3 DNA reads TGTGCCAGCAGCCTTTTCGGGACGACGAACACCGGGGAGCTGTTTTTT. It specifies CASSLFGTTNTGELFF.

CDR3 DNA: TGTGCCAGTAACGGGATGTCCGCTGGAAATAATTCACCCCTCCACTTT. It specifies CASNGMSAGNNSPLHF. The rearrangement joins TRBV19 to TRBJ1-6; D unclear. Germline CDR1 is LNHDA and CDR2 is SQIVND (reference sequence). This CDR3 is 16 amino acids long. Trimming cost V 7 bases and J 5 bases, with 18 bases left between them.

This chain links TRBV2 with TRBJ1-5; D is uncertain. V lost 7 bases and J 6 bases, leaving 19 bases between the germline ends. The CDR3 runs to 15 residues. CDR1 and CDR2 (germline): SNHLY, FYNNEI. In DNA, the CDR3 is TGTGCCAGCAAAAAGAACAATTATAGCGTTCAGCCCCAGCATTTT. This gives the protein CASKKNNYSVQPQHF.

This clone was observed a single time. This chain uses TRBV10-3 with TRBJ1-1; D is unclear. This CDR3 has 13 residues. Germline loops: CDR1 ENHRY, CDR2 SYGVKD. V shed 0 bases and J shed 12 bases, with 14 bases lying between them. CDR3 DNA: TGTGCCATCAGTGAGTCGAGTCCTCCGGGAACTTTCTTT. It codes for CAISESSPPGTFF.

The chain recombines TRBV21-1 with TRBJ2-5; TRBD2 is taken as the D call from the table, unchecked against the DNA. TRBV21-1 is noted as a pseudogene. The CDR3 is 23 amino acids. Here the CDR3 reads CASSPQTGPTEGTSGSDRETQYF. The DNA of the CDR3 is TGTGCCAGCAGCCCCCAGACAGGCCCGACGGAAGGGACTAGCGGGAGCGATAGGGAGACCCAGTACTTC.

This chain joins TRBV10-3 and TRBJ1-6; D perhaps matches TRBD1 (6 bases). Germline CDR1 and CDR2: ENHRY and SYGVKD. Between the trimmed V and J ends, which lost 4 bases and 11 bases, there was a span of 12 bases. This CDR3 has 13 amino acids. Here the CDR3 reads CAISAAGVAPLHF. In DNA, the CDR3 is TGTGCCATCAGTGCGGCAGGGGTGGCACCCCTCCACTTT.

The CDR3 loop is CASSPLIRTANYGYTF. The CDR3 DNA sequence: TGTGCCAGCAGCCCGCTTATCCGGACCGCTAACTATGGCTACACCTTC. The rearrangement joins TRBV5-4 to TRBJ1-2; D is unclear. The V gene's germline CDR1 is SGHNT and CDR2 YYREEE (reference sequence). V gave up 4 bases and J gave up 0 bases, with 16 bases separating them. The CDR3 covers 16 residues.

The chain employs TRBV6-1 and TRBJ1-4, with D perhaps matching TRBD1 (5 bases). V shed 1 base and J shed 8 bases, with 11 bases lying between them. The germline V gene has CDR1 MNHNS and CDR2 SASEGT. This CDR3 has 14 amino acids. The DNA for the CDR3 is TGTGCCAGCAGTGAAGGAGGGGTTGGGGAAAAACTGTTTTTT. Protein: CASSEGGVGEKLFF.

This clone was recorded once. The CDR3 DNA is TGCAGTGCCAGGAGGGACACTGAAGCTTTCTTT. Protein: CSARRDTEAFF. This sequence joins TRBV20-1 and TRBJ1-1; D is undetermined. The V end was cut by 6 bases, the J end by 3 bases, with 8 bases between. This CDR3 comprises 11 residues. Germline V gene sequence: CDR1 DFQATT, CDR2 SNEGSKA (reference sequence).